One sample yielded the 29 T cell receptor beta chains listed below, sequenced in a study of cytomegalovirus exposure and HLA in healthy donors. PCR primers comprised 60 Vbeta and 13 Jbeta primers. Sequenced by immunoSEQ multiplex PCR; TCRdb stores in-frame clones only, minus some. Of 99,000 or so clones in the sample, around 15% are singletons; the top ten hold 0.83%. Source material: PBMCs. Source of these receptors: a female donor in good health and CMV-seronegative.

The chain is built from TRBV30 and TRBJ1-2, with a tentative D call TRBD1 (6 bases). The germline V gene encodes CDR1 GTSNPN and CDR2 SVGIG (reference sequence). The CDR3 spans 13 residues. V dropped 1 base and J dropped 7 bases, with 13 bases sitting between them. CDR3 loop: CAWSENTGSGYTF. The CDR3 nucleotides are TGTGCCTGGAGTGAAAACACAGGGTCTGGCTACACCTTC. The full variable domain, in which reference TRBV30 and TRBJ1-2 provide the parts outside the CDR3, is SQTIHQWPATLVQPVGSPLSLECTVEGTSNPNLYWYRQAAGRGLQLLFYSVGIGQISSEVPQNLSASRPQDRQFILSSKKLLLSDSGFYLCAWSENTGSGYTFGSGTRLTVV.

The V and J genes are TRBV29-1 and TRBJ2-1; the match to TRBD2 covers 9 bases. Germline V gives CDR1 SQVTM, CDR2 ANQGSEA. This CDR3 is 15 amino acids long. The junction had 8 bases not matched to a gene; V was cut back by 1 base and J by 7 bases. CDR3 sequence: CSVEGAGGSFNEQFF. CDR3 nucleotides: TGCAGCGTTGAAGGAGCGGGGGGCAGTTTTAATGAGCAGTTCTTC.

This clone was detected only a few times. Within the sample, other DNA sequences also encode this same CDR3. V gene TRBV4-3 combines with J gene TRBJ1-5; no firm D call. The CDR3 consists of 15 residues. Germline assignment: CDR1 LGHNA and CDR2 YSLEER. The V end lost 0 bases, the J end lost 2 bases, and 8 bases lay between the germline ends. The CDR3 sequence: CASSQDMQGNQPQHF. For the CDR3, the DNA is TGCGCCAGCAGCCAAGATATGCAGGGCAATCAGCCCCAGCATTTT.

This clone was recorded a few times. The CDR3 sequence is CASRFPSGSNNEQFF. The CDR3 nucleotides read TGTGCAAGTCGCTTCCCTAGCGGGAGTAACAATGAGCAGTTCTTC. The chain links TRBV12-2 to TRBJ2-1; TRBD2 is the table's D call and was not checked against the DNA. TRBV12-2 is deemed a pseudogene. The CDR3 is made up of 15 amino acids.

The chain combines TRBV5-6 with TRBJ2-5; 9 positions match TRBD1. The CDR3 totals 14 residues. Germline V gene data show CDR1 as SGHDT and CDR2 as YYEEEE. V shed 4 bases and J 7 bases; nucleotides not matched to a gene: 8. CDR3 sequence reads: CASSTGTGSGTQYF. DNA for the CDR3: TGTGCCAGCAGCACAGGGACAGGGAGTGGGACCCAGTACTTC.

There are a few counts of this clone. The gene calls are TRBV10-2 and TRBJ2-3, with 9 bases lining up with TRBD2. Germline CDR1 and CDR2: WSHSY and SAAADI. The trim removed 6 bases at V and 2 bases at J, leaving 6 bases unmatched. The CDR3 covers 15 residues. Written as DNA, the CDR3 is TGCGCCAGCAGAGACGCGGGGGGGCCCACAGATACGCAGTATTTT. This sequence encodes CASRDAGGPTDTQYF.

This rearrangement joins TRBV2 to TRBJ2-1; 8 bases match TRBD2. Germline CDR1 and CDR2: SNHLY and FYNNEI. J lost 0 bases, V lost 7 bases, and 5 bases had no gene match. The CDR3 extends over 15 amino acids. CDR3 sequence reads: CASNEGTSSYNEQFF. CDR3 bases: TGTGCCAGCAATGAGGGGACTAGCTCCTACAATGAGCAGTTCTTC.

This chain uses TRBV29-1 with TRBJ2-2; TRBD2 agrees at 8 bases. The CDR3 contains 14 residues. V lost 3 bases to trimming and J lost 7 bases; unmatched junction nucleotides: 7. The germline gives CDR1 SQVTM, CDR2 ANQGSEA. The CDR3 sequence is CSVDSGRRGGELFF. The CDR3 region has the DNA TGCAGCGTTGACAGCGGGAGAAGGGGCGGGGAGCTGTTTTTT.

There are a few counts of this clone. This chain links TRBV15 with TRBJ2-1; TRBD1 matches 9 bases. This CDR3 has 15 residues. CDR1 LNHNV and CDR2 YYDKDF come from the germline V gene (reference sequence). The V segment lost 3 bases and the J segment 7 bases; nucleotides outside the gene matches: 7. The CDR3 protein is CATSSTGQGGNEQFF. In nucleotides, the CDR3 is TGTGCCACCAGCAGTACGGGACAGGGAGGTAATGAGCAGTTCTTC.

The chain carries TRBV9 and TRBJ1-1, with a tentative D call TRBD1 (6 bases). Germline V CDR1 and CDR2: SGDLS, YYNGEE. This CDR3 is built from 15 residues. V was clipped by 0 bases and J by 3 bases, with 12 bases between them. In nucleotides, the CDR3 is TGTGCCAGCAGCGTAGCGCCAGGGGAGTACACTGAAGCTTTCTTT. Translated: CASSVAPGEYTEAFF.

In its sample, this clone was seen a few times. V and J are TRBV7-2 and TRBJ2-7; 7 bases fit TRBD1. V was clipped by 1 base and J by 1 base; unmatched bases: 4. Germline CDR1 SGHTA, CDR2 FQGNSA. There are 15 residues in the CDR3. CDR3 amino acids: CASSLDPGQSYEQYF. As DNA, the CDR3 is TGTGCCAGCAGCTTAGATCCGGGACAGTCCTACGAGCAGTACTTC.

The CDR3 is CASSATGTYYGYTF. The DNA for the CDR3 is TGTGCCAGCAGTGCCACCGGGACTTACTATGGCTACACCTTC. V usage is TRBV28 and J usage is TRBJ1-2; tentatively, D is TRBD1 (5 bases). CDR1 and CDR2 (germline): MDHEN, SYDVKM. V was shortened by 5 bases and J by 3 bases, with 13 bases between the two germline ends. The CDR3 covers 14 residues.

The gene calls are TRBV6-5 and TRBJ1-2; 8 bases match TRBD1. This CDR3 is built from 13 residues. V was pared by 4 bases and J by 6 bases, with 4 bases of the junction left unmatched. Germline V gene sequence: CDR1 MNHEY, CDR2 SVGAGI. In DNA, the CDR3 is TGTGCCAGCAGTTCCCAGGGGGCGCATGGCTACACCTTC. Translating it yields CASSSQGAHGYTF.

This clone was detected a few times. J is TRBJ2-7 and V is TRBV4-1; 9 bases align to TRBD2. The CDR3 totals 15 residues. J lost 2 bases, V lost 4 bases, and 6 bases had no gene match. Germline lookup yields CDR1 MGHRA and CDR2 YSYEKL. The CDR3 coding sequence is TGCGCCAGCAGCCCGCAGACTAGCGGTCCCTACGAGCAGTACTTC. Protein: CASSPQTSGPYEQYF.

This clone was seen a few times. This chain connects TRBV14 to TRBJ1-1; D gene uncertain. Germline V CDR1 and CDR2: SGHDN, FVKESK. The CDR3 consists of 12 residues. Trimming pared 3 bases from V and 6 bases from J, leaving 8 bases between. CDR3 nucleotide sequence: TGTGCCAGCAGCCAGTTCCACTCTGAAGCTTTCTTT. Amino acid sequence: CASSQFHSEAFF.

In its sample, this clone was seen a few times. The chain recombines TRBV5-6 with TRBJ2-7; the D gene is possibly TRBD1 (5 bases). Germline V lookup: CDR1 SGHDT, CDR2 YYEEEE. CDR3 length: 12 residues. V dropped 5 bases and J dropped 5 bases, with 11 bases sitting between them. The CDR3 DNA reads TGTGCCAGCAGTCAGGGTCGGGACGAGCAGTACTTC. Translated, it gives CASSQGRDEQYF.

A few counts support this clone. The chain recombines TRBV18 with TRBJ2-5; tentative D call: TRBD2 (6 bases). The V gene's germline CDR1 is KGHSH and CDR2 LQKENI. Trimming stripped 0 bases from V and 5 bases from J, with 16 bases between. The CDR3 is made up of 16 amino acids. CDR3: CASSPPSSAGLETQYF. As DNA, the CDR3 is TGTGCCAGCTCACCACCCTCTAGCGCGGGTTTGGAGACCCAGTACTTC.

The gene calls are TRBV7-6 and TRBJ1-2; D is possibly TRBD1 (5 bases). The CDR3 spans 13 residues. Looked up from germline, CDR1 is SGHVS and CDR2 is FNYEAQ. Trimming cost V 1 base and J 8 bases, with 11 bases left between them. The chain's CDR3 is CASSLDGRGGYTF. In DNA form, the CDR3 reads TGTGCCAGCAGCTTAGATGGGAGGGGCGGCTACACCTTC.

This clone has a handful of counts. V and J are TRBV7-3 and TRBJ2-7; tentatively, D is TRBD2 (6 bases). V lost 4 bases to trimming and J lost 2 bases, with 12 bases between them. The V gene's germline CDR1 is SGHTA and CDR2 FQGTGA. This CDR3 contains 14 residues. The CDR3 sequence: CASSSAGRPYEQYF. CDR3 bases: TGTGCCAGCAGCTCAGCGGGTCGTCCCTACGAGCAGTACTTC.

The chain combines TRBV29-1 with TRBJ1-1, with D unclear. Trimming removed 4 bases at V and 5 bases at J, with 11 bases between. The CDR3 runs 12 residues. Germline-derived CDR1 and CDR2 are SQVTM and ANQGSEA. DNA of the CDR3: TGCAGCGTTGGGAGGTTCGCGACTGAAGCTTTCTTT. Translation: CSVGRFATEAFF. The entire variable domain, with the rest obtained from reference TRBV29-1 and TRBJ1-1, is as follows: SAVISQKPSRDICQRGTSLTIQCQVDSQVTMMFWYRQQPGQSLTLIATANQGSEATYESGFVIDKFPISRPNLTFSTLTVSNMSPEDSSIYLCSVGRFATEAFFGQGTRLTVV.

This clone appeared a few times. This sequence joins TRBV5-4 and TRBJ2-1; 7 bases are a match to TRBD1. The V segment lost 6 bases and the J segment 0 bases; nucleotides outside the gene matches: 9. Germline loops: CDR1 SGHNT, CDR2 YYREEE (reference sequence). There are 16 residues in the CDR3. The CDR3 is CASTRDRVSSYNEQFF. DNA for the CDR3: TGTGCCAGCACCCGCGACAGGGTATCCTCCTACAATGAGCAGTTCTTC.

The CDR3 sequence is CATSRDGRRGYEQYF. The CDR3 DNA is TGTGCCACCAGCAGAGATGGACGCAGGGGATACGAGCAGTACTTC. The rearrangement joins TRBV15 to TRBJ2-7; perhaps TRBD1 as D (6 bases). In germline, CDR1 is LNHNV, CDR2 YYDKDF (reference sequence). Trimming removed 0 bases at V and 4 bases at J, with 13 bases between. This CDR3 has 15 amino acids.

J is TRBJ2-3 and V is TRBV9; D gene ambiguous. Looked up from germline, CDR1 is SGDLS and CDR2 is YYNGEE. Trimming shortened V by 4 bases and J by 5 bases, and 8 bases separated the two germline ends. The CDR3 has 12 residues. The CDR3 spells CASSSSVDTQYF. The DNA of the CDR3 is TGTGCCAGCAGCTCTTCTGTAGATACGCAGTATTTT.

The rearrangement links TRBV10-3 to TRBJ2-1, with a possible D match to TRBD2 (7 bases). The V gene's germline CDR1 is ENHRY and CDR2 SYGVKD. With 3 bases removed from V and 0 bases from J, the gap between germline ends came to 15 bases. This CDR3 is 17 amino acids long. The CDR3 protein is CAISERGGGSSYNEQFF. As DNA, the CDR3 is TGTGCCATCAGTGAAAGGGGGGGAGGAAGCTCCTACAATGAGCAGTTCTTC.

This clone turned up a few times. DNA for the CDR3: TGTGCCAGCAGCCCGGTCCCAGGGCTTCCTAATGGCTACACCTTC. Its translation: CASSPVPGLPNGYTF. The rearrangement joins TRBV5-4 to TRBJ1-2; D may be TRBD1 (5 bases). Trimming pared 4 bases from V and 6 bases from J, leaving 19 bases between. Germline V CDR1 and CDR2: SGHNT, YYREEE (reference sequence). The CDR3 is 15 residues long.

This chain connects TRBV30 to TRBJ1-1, with no clear D. This CDR3 spans 15 amino acids. CDR1 and CDR2 from the germline V gene are GTSNPN and SVGIG (reference sequence). The ends were cut back, 0 bases at V and 5 bases at J, with 16 bases in the middle. CDR3 nucleotide sequence: TGTGCCTGGAGTGTTGGGCTCTTGCTCGCGACTGAAGCTTTCTTT. It specifies CAWSVGLLLATEAFF.

This clone occurred a few times. This rearrangement joins TRBV25-1 to TRBJ1-2; 7 positions agree with TRBD1. CDR3 length equals 15 residues. Germline loops: CDR1 MGHDK, CDR2 SYGVNS. V lost 7 bases, J lost 4 bases, and 12 bases stayed unmatched. The CDR3 sequence is CASMGQTPSGYGYTF. The DNA of the CDR3 is TGTGCCAGCATGGGACAGACCCCCTCGGGCTATGGCTACACCTTC.

The CDR3 protein is CASSLDNNEQFF. CDR3 nucleotide sequence: TGTGCCAGCAGCTTGGACAACAATGAGCAGTTCTTC. The V gene is TRBV5-6, the J gene TRBJ2-1, with D uncertain. Germline CDR1 and CDR2: SGHDT and YYEEEE. The CDR3 totals 12 residues. V shed 0 bases and J shed 5 bases, with 3 bases lying between them. The variable domain in full, completed from reference TRBV5-6 and TRBJ2-1, reads DAGVTQSPTHLIKTRGQQVTLRCSPKSGHDTVSWYQQALGQGPQFIFQYYEEEERQRGNFPDRFSGHQFPNYSSELNVNALLLGDSALYLCASSLDNNEQFFGPGTRLTVL.

The chain links TRBV7-6 to TRBJ1-2; 7 bases line up with TRBD1. This CDR3 is 16 amino acids long. V shed 5 bases and J 4 bases; nucleotides not matched to a gene: 13. Germline V gene data show CDR1 as SGHVS and CDR2 as FNYEAQ. The CDR3 sequence: CASSPYPQGQLYGYTF. The CDR3 DNA is TGTGCCAGCAGCCCGTATCCCCAGGGACAGCTCTATGGCTACACCTTC. Drawing the rest from reference TRBV7-6 and TRBJ1-2, the complete variable domain is GAGVSQSPRYKVTKRGQDVALRCDPISGHVSLYWYRQALGQGPEFLTYFNYEAQQDKSGLPNDRFSAERPEGSISTLTIQRTEQRDSAMYRCASSPYPQGQLYGYTFGSGTRLTVV.